This T cell receptor beta chain was sequenced during a study of blood T cells in healthy people across ages. General study results and limits: The unknown donor CMV status may have confounded expanded clonotype changes.

PCR was performed a second time for about 6 to 11 cycles using a sample-barcoded 5' primer and a J-beta primer mix. TCRdb processed the 5' RACE reads anew with MiXCR; each CDR3 protein has one entry. The data contain some 1.4 million distinct CDR3 sequences, about 43% of them seen just once; the ten biggest clones take up 7.9%. The V end was cut by 0 bases, the J end by 12 bases, with 9 bases between. The CDR3 loop spans 10 amino acids. The germline V gene encodes CDR1 DFQATT and CDR2 SNEGSKA (reference sequence). As regards this clonotype: Its antigen remains unknown.

This clonotype was sampled from a woman aged 18-29 years in good health. Input material: blood. V is TRBV20-1 and J is TRBJ2-7; D gene ambiguous. CDR3 residues: CSARDRQGYF. CDR3 sequence (DNA): TGCAGTGCTAGAGATCGGCAAGGGTACTTC.